Each of the 19 T cell receptor beta chains below was sequenced from the same sample in a study of OX40 agonist ivuxolimab in advanced cancers. Clones were sequenced by immunoSEQ multiplex PCR, and TCRdb holds only the in-frame ones, with some missing. This sample has tens of thousands of clones; about 88% occur once, and the top ten carry 2% to 2.5%. Source: CD4+ or CD8+ T cells sorted from blood, taken in a trial of the OX40 agonist ivuxolimab. The receptors shown here come from an adult with an advanced solid tumor such as melanoma, head and neck, liver or kidney cancer.

The V call is TRBV7-2, the J call TRBJ1-3; maybe TRBD1 (6 bases). From germline, CDR1 is SGHTA and CDR2 FQGNSA. The CDR3 extends over 15 amino acids. V lost 8 bases, J lost 3 bases, and 17 bases lay in between. CDR3 bases: TGTGCCAGCGCGTCCGGGACACTACTTGGAAACACCATATATTTT. Encoded protein: CASASGTLLGNTIYF.

This clone was seen only a few times. The chain employs TRBV15 and TRBJ1-2, with 10 bases aligning to TRBD1. The V gene's germline CDR1 is LNHNV and CDR2 YYDKDF (reference sequence). The CDR3 spans 18 residues. V dropped 0 bases and J dropped 4; count of bases not matched to a gene: 11. The CDR3 DNA reads as TGTGCCACCAGCAGAGACTGGACAGGGGGTCTGCGGGCCTATGGCTACACCTTC. It specifies CATSRDWTGGLRAYGYTF.

The CDR3 nucleotides are TGTGCCAGCAGTGTATCTGGGGTCTTGAACACCATATATTTT. It translates to CASSVSGVLNTIYF. This sequence joins TRBV25-1 and TRBJ1-3, with D unresolved. Looked up from germline, CDR1 is MGHDK and CDR2 is SYGVNS. Trimming pared 4 bases from V and 7 bases from J, leaving 14 bases between. The CDR3 contains 14 residues.

The rearrangement joins TRBV7-6 to TRBJ1-2; TRBD1 matches 7 bases. Germline values: CDR1 SGHVS, CDR2 FNYEAQ. CDR3 length: 13 residues. V was clipped by 4 bases and J by 5 bases; unmatched bases: 4. The CDR3 protein is CASSSGQVYGYTF. CDR3 in DNA: TGTGCCAGCAGCTCCGGACAGGTTTATGGCTACACCTTC.

This sequence joins TRBV9 and TRBJ2-7, with TRBD2 matching 9 bases. V dropped 0 bases and J dropped 0; count of bases not matched to a gene: 4. The CDR3 runs to 16 residues. Germline lookup yields CDR1 SGDLS and CDR2 YYNGEE. The CDR3 reads CASSVGASGDSYEQYF. The CDR3 DNA is TGTGCCAGCAGCGTAGGGGCTAGCGGGGACTCCTACGAGCAGTACTTC.

The rearrangement links TRBV7-2 to TRBJ1-2; the match to TRBD1 covers 9 bases. CDR3 length equals 16 residues. Trimming took 3 bases from V and 1 from J; bases not matched to a gene: 6. The germline gives CDR1 SGHTA, CDR2 FQGNSA. The CDR3 bases are TGTGCCAGCAGCTTGGGCGGACAGGGGCTTAACTATGGCTACACCTTC. Translation: CASSLGGQGLNYGYTF.

The V and J genes are TRBV7-9 and TRBJ2-5; TRBD1 matches 9 bases. Germline V gene data show CDR1 as SEHNR and CDR2 as FQNEAQ (reference sequence). J gave up 5 bases and V 7 bases, and 8 bases lay outside the gene matches. This CDR3 contains 14 residues. CDR3 sequence (DNA): TGTGCCAGCATGGACAGGGGAGCTCAGGAGACCCAGTACTTC. Its translation is CASMDRGAQETQYF. The variable domain in full, with the rest retrieved from reference TRBV7-9 and TRBJ2-5, is DTGVSQNPRHKITKRGQNVTFRCDPISEHNRLYWYRQTLGQGPEFLTYFQNEAQLEKSRLLSDRFSAERPKGSFSTLEIQRTEQGDSAMYLCASMDRGAQETQYFGPGTRLLVL.

The chain recombines TRBV4-3 with TRBJ1-5; tentative D call: TRBD1 (6 bases). Trimming left V 4 bases short and J 9 bases short, with 16 bases between. Germline V gene lookup returns CDR1 LGHNA and CDR2 YSLEER. The CDR3 runs 14 residues. CDR3 sequence (DNA): TGCGCCAGCAGCCTCACGGGGGGCATGTCGCCCCAGCATTTT. Translated: CASSLTGGMSPQHF.

The chain carries TRBV5-4 and TRBJ2-7; 10 bases align to TRBD2. The V gene's germline CDR1 is SGHNT and CDR2 YYREEE (reference sequence). V gave up 4 bases and J gave up 4 bases; unmatched junction bases: 2. CDR3 length: 13 residues. The CDR3 is CASSTSGIYEQYF. The DNA of the CDR3 is TGTGCCAGCAGCACTAGCGGGATTTACGAGCAGTACTTC.

J is TRBJ1-1 and V is TRBV18; TRBD1 matches 7 bases. The germline CDR1 and CDR2 sequences are KGHSH and LQKENI. The V segment lost 3 bases and the J segment 1 base; nucleotides outside the gene matches: 11. The CDR3 is 17 amino acids. CDR3: CASSPQNQGGRNTEAFF. The CDR3 region has the DNA TGTGCCAGCTCACCGCAAAACCAGGGGGGGCGGAACACTGAAGCTTTCTTT.

This clone was recorded a few times. The chain recombines TRBV13 with TRBJ2-4, with D possibly matching TRBD1 (5 bases). Trimming shortened V by 8 bases and J by 2 bases, and 25 bases separated the two germline ends. Germline CDR1 PRHDT, CDR2 FYEKMQ (reference sequence). This CDR3 spans 18 amino acids. CDR3 residues: CASAQRGRGFDSKNIQYF. In DNA form, the CDR3 reads TGTGCCAGCGCCCAAAGGGGCCGAGGTTTCGACTCCAAAAACATTCAGTACTTC.

The chain joins TRBV18 to TRBJ1-4; 10 positions match TRBD1. Germline CDR1 is KGHSH and CDR2 is LQKENI. The CDR3 is 13 residues long. V was pared by 4 bases and J by 15 bases, with 8 bases of the junction left unmatched. CDR3 coding DNA: TGTGCCAGCTCACGTCTTAGGGACAGGGGAATGTTTTTT. This encodes CASSRLRDRGMFF.

This rearrangement joins TRBV11-2 to TRBJ2-7; D is undetermined. CDR3 size: 12 residues. Germline-derived CDR1 and CDR2 are SGHAT and FQNNGV. Between the trimmed V and J ends, which lost 3 bases and 4 bases, there was a span of 7 bases. As DNA, the CDR3 is TGTGCCAGCAGCTTGGACCGGTACGAGCAGTACTTC. As protein: CASSLDRYEQYF.

This rearrangement joins TRBV11-1 to TRBJ2-7; 8 bases align to TRBD1. This CDR3 has 15 residues. The germline CDR1 and CDR2 sequences are SGHAT and FQDESV (reference sequence). V was clipped by 1 base and J by 2 bases; unmatched bases: 4. CDR3 sequence (DNA): TGTGCCAGCAGCTTAGAACCAGGGGGCCCCTACGAGCAGTACTTC. Its protein is CASSLEPGGPYEQYF. Based on the CDR3 plus reference TRBV11-1 and TRBJ2-7, the full variable domain is EAEVAQSPRYKITEKSQAVAFWCDPISGHATLYWYRQILGQGPELLVQFQDESVVDDSQLPKDRFSAERLKGVDSTLKIQPAELGDSAMYLCASSLEPGGPYEQYFGPGTRLTVT.

The chain couples TRBV5-5 to TRBJ1-6; TRBD1 aligns across 8 bases. Unmatched junction bases numbered 6, after V lost 1 base and J lost 0 bases. The CDR3 extends over 18 amino acids. CDR1 is SGHKS, CDR2 YYEKEE, per germline (reference sequence). The CDR3 nucleotides are TGTGCCAGCAGCTTGCGCCCGACAGGGGACTCCTATAATTCACCCCTCCACTTT. Protein: CASSLRPTGDSYNSPLHF.

This clone occurred once. In nucleotides, the CDR3 is TGTGCCAGCAGTTTAAACCCTAGTCTGTCATATGAGCAGTTCTTC. This codes for CASSLNPSLSYEQFF. The V call is TRBV28, the J call TRBJ2-1, with D unclear. Germline V gene lookup returns CDR1 MDHEN and CDR2 SYDVKM. The CDR3 covers 15 residues. Trimming cost V 2 bases and J 8 bases, with 16 bases left between them.

The J gene is TRBJ2-1, the V gene TRBV11-3, with 9 nucleotides matching TRBD1. The germline gives CDR1 SGHNT, CDR2 YENEEA. The CDR3 spans 15 residues. Losses at the gene ends were 6 bases for V and 4 bases for J; bases not matched to a gene: 7. CDR3 DNA sequence: TGTGCCAGCAGATCCCGGACAGGGGTTTACAATGAGCAGTTCTTC. It encodes CASRSRTGVYNEQFF.

This clone counts as medium-sized. V and J are TRBV19 and TRBJ1-2; D possibly corresponds to TRBD1 (6 bases). The germline V gene has CDR1 LNHDA and CDR2 SQIVND (reference sequence). The CDR3 totals 16 residues. Between the trimmed V and J ends, which lost 5 bases and 4 bases, there was a span of 20 bases. This CDR3 is CASSPKGGAVAYGYTF. The DNA of the CDR3 is TGTGCCAGTAGTCCGAAGGGGGGGGCGGTAGCCTATGGCTACACCTTC.

The chain uses TRBV28 and TRBJ2-3, with a weak D call TRBD1 (7 bases). Trimming pared 6 bases from V and 7 bases from J, leaving 17 bases between. The germline gives CDR1 MDHEN, CDR2 SYDVKM. This CDR3 comprises 14 residues. The CDR3 here is CASSATGDLNTQYF. The CDR3 nucleotides read TGTGCCAGCAGCGCCACAGGGGACTTGAATACGCAGTATTTT.